This T cell receptor (beta chain) was recorded in a study of CD8 T cells in ankylosing spondylitis. General study findings and limits: CD8+ cells made up the disease-linked clones, which were relatively rare in peripheral blood. Reactive arthritis synovial fluid and blood were previously reported to contain some motif variants. In ankylosing spondylitis blood, a motif of roughly 8 highly homologous TCR beta variants appeared characteristic.

TCR beta libraries were made by quantitative 5'-RACE with molecular barcodes. TCRdb used MiXCR to reprocess the 5' RACE reads, holding one entry per CDR3 protein. The sample carries under 300,000 distinct CDR3 sequences, 8% to 11% recorded once. Germline V CDR1 and CDR2: MNHEY, SVGEGT. The CDR3 is 14 residues long. V dropped 7 bases and J dropped 7 bases, with 17 bases sitting between them. This clonotype was recorded many times. Its target is unknown. Input material: blood, either unsorted or a sorted T cell fraction (not recorded which). This clonotype was sampled from a male donor with ankylosing spondylitis or in good health (not recorded which). The genes are TRBV6-2 or TRBV6-3 and TRBJ2-1; maybe TRBD2 (5 bases). This CDR3 is CASKSGILGNEQFF. The DNA of the CDR3 is TGTGCCAGCAAGTCGGGGATCTTAGGGAATGAGCAGTTCTTC.